This TCR beta chain was obtained from a study of T cells expressing NK-cell markers (dated by TCRdb to 2019 to 2021). Study-wide context: In sorted CD3+CD56+NKG2C+, CD3+CD56+NKG2C- and CD3+CD56-NKG2C+ T-cell subsets from several donors, TCR beta-chain repertoires were profiled. The study sequenced eight donors, all healthy volunteers chosen at random: three men and five women. Among the eight sequenced donors, seven were HCMV-seropositive and one was HCMV-seronegative. Sequencing of the libraries produced 2 x 150 bp reads on Illumina HiSeq 2000/2500, MiSeq or NextSeq.

To determine HCMV serostatus, a commercial ELISA kit was used to detect HCMV-specific IgG in serum. Ficoll density gradient centrifugation was used to isolate peripheral blood mononuclear cells from blood. Note on this clonotype: The clone's antigen remains unknown.

TCRdb records Illumina HiSeq 2000 as the sequencer. TCR beta cDNA libraries were made by 5'RACE template switching that added a universal primer site and unique molecular identifiers. Priming for cDNA synthesis came from the TCR beta constant segment, and two successive PCR amplification steps followed. As for the original processing: Reads were demultiplexed and grouped by UMI with MIGEC, and clonotypes were assembled and quantified with MiTCR. Only TCR cDNA sequences supported by at least two reads were kept to exclude erroneous sequences. Downstream repertoire analysis used the tcR package, and clonotypes were matched across fractions by CDR3 nucleotide sequence plus V segment. Antigen specificity was annotated against VDJdb with VDJmatch, allowing one amino acid substitution in CDR3. After the reads were reprocessed by TCRdb, one entry was made per CDR3 protein sequence, with no DNA. TCRdb, not the original authors, processed these V and J calls. The sample table gives about 300,000 distinct CDR3 sequences. The ten largest account for around 4% of the sample.

Results and caveats for the whole study, not just this receptor: For more than 5 donors, the dominant CD3+CD56+NKG2C+ clonotypes were among the top 10 CD8+ clonotypes and accounted for roughly 1.0-8% of CD8+ T cells. Whether the expanded NKG2C-expressing T cell clones were specific for HCMV antigens remained unclear. Those dominant clonotypes were again the most abundant among CD3+CD56-NKG2C+ cells in a few donors, at about 25-60.1%.

The clonotype was recovered from a woman between 18 and 75 years old in good health. Sequences were obtained from blood T cells: a sorted CD56 or NKG2C T cell subset, CD4+ or CD8+ T cells, or bulk PBMC T cells (not recorded which).

CDR3 reads: CASSLAGRGQFF. This chain is built from TRBV7-2 and TRBJ2-1. The CDR3 contains 12 residues, cysteine and phenylalanine counted. No DNA appears here. For CDR1 and CDR2, the germline V gene lists SGHTA and FQGNSA.